This T cell receptor (beta chain) was recorded in a study of blood T cell repertoires in COVID-19. Study-wide background: Some COVID-19 samples were acute and others convalescent; all came from the United States, Italy and Spain.

The assay was immunoSEQ multiplex PCR, and TCRdb's table has in-frame clones only and misses some. The repertoire holds around 160,000 clones, with 75% to 90% as singletons. The CDR3 is made up of 13 amino acids. V shed 6 bases and J 5 bases; nucleotides not matched to a gene: 5. Germline loops: CDR1 SGHTA, CDR2 FQGNSA. The source is a woman aged 55-69 years with COVID-19, enrolled during active disease. Sequencing input: peripheral blood. The chain joins TRBV7-2 to TRBJ1-1; TRBD1 matches at 8 bases. The CDR3 coding sequence is TGTGCCAGCAGTCGACAGGGGTTGACTGAAGCTTTCTTT. It encodes CASSRQGLTEAFF.